This TCR beta chain was found in a study of T cell clones after liver transplantation (dated by TCRdb to the late 2010s). At the level of the whole study: The samples were obtained from ITN030ST, a randomized trial that attempted immunosuppression withdrawal within 2 years after liver transplantation. After a pre-transplant mixed lymphocyte reaction, TCRbeta sequencing was used to pinpoint donor-reactive T cell clones, which were subsequently tracked in post-transplant blood. As an antigen-independent comparator for the donor-reactive sequences, third party-reactive TCRbeta sequences from pre-transplant MLRs were identified as well. Three of the eight recipients were HCV-positive; the others were transplanted for non-autoimmune, non-viral indications. Until randomization at 12-24 months post-transplant, subjects were given standard immunosuppression, with no induction therapy. Tolerance was defined as complete withdrawal of immunosuppression for at least one year without a rise in liver enzymes beyond twice the upper limit of normal. Blood samples were collected pre-transplant, then pre-randomization ahead of withdrawal, and finally post-randomization once withdrawal had either been completed or failed. The study cohort included 8 liver transplant recipients, of whom 3 were classified as tolerant and 5 as non-tolerant.

Frozen genomic DNA underwent high-throughput TCRbeta CDR3 sequencing by immunoSEQ, including PCR amplification, mapping, bias correction and internal controls. The source study handled its data this way. Only productive rearrangements were retained, and each unique TCRbeta sequence was defined by its CDR3 nucleotide sequence together with its V and J gene. For a sequence to be called donor-reactive, it needed a frequency of at least 0.01% and at least 5-fold expansion in CFSE-low cells compared with unstimulated pre-transplant cells. Minimum frequency thresholds were set for each subject on the basis of the unstimulated sample with the lowest template count, so that a detection power of at least 90% was ensured. Jensen-Shannon divergence between the top 1000 TCRbeta sequences post-transplant and pre-transplant was used to measure repertoire turnover. Two-sided Fisher's exact tests were used to test for changes in the detection of donor-reactive sequences. In TCRdb, the immuneACCESS table is reduced to in-frame sequences with V and J assigned. These tables do not hold every clone; where another copy was compared, an unresolved V gene accounts for under half, and the others remain unexplained. The DNA gave D and trimming, while V, J and clone size come from that table. This sample comprises some 120,000 clones, about nine tenths of them detected only once. Clones ranked in the top ten supply around 0.83% of the sample.

As regards this clone: Its recognized antigen is unknown. No much larger clonotype is one base removed from it; base qualities were not supplied.

Thawed unstimulated PBMCs were stained for CD3, CD4 and CD8 and FACS-sorted into CD3+CD4+ and CD3+CD8+ populations. All 8 studied subjects were randomized to withdrawal of immunosuppression. Genomic DNA was isolated with the Qiagen DNeasy Blood and Tissue Kit. Study-level results and caveats: In 5 of 8 subjects, regardless of tolerance or HCV status, circulating donor-reactive CD4 TCRbeta sequences dropped significantly post-transplant. Once repertoire turnover was taken into account, donor-reactive detection showed a significant reduction for CD4 in 7 of 8 subjects and for CD8 in 8 of 8. Because of small, heterogeneous patient numbers and non-standardized post-transplant time points, the conclusions were only preliminary. Donor-reactive sequences declined more than third party-reactive ones, suggesting partial antigen-specific deletion unrelated to withdrawal success. In a couple of subjects, low numbers of available donor cells limited the measurable donor-reactive repertoire. Because no allograft tissue specimens were available, donor-reactive T cells may have migrated into the graft instead of being deleted.

V is pared back by 0 bases and J by 5 bases, with 8 bases lying between the germline termini. Measured from the cysteine to the phenylalanine, the CDR3 is 14 residues long. The CDR3 DNA has 42 bases and is translated from base 1. The germline V gene yields SGHRS for CDR1 and YFSETQ for CDR2. Recombination connected TRBV5-1 to TRBJ2-2, and TRBD2 may be the D gene, going by 5 matching bases. The sequencing here drew on CD4+ T cells from blood, taken 12 months after liver transplant. This sequence was found in a human patient who received a liver transplant. Some T cells may be donor cells from the graft after a transplant. The DNA is TGCGCCAGCAGCTTGGACCCGGGGACCGGGGAGCTGTTTTTT. It codes for CASSLDPGTGELFF.